This T cell receptor beta chain was sequenced in a study of blood T cell repertoires in COVID-19. The table came from immunoSEQ multiplex PCR; TCRdb's copy has only in-frame clones and leaves some out. Of some 260,000 clones listed, about 89% are singletons. The V gene lost 6 bases and the J gene lost 0 bases, with 13 bases spanning the gap. Germline V gene data show CDR1 as SGHRS and CDR2 as YFSETQ. The CDR3 extends over 15 amino acids. The cohort comprised adults aged about 18 to 90 years residing in 20 to 30 US areas. All recovered Cohort 3 donors got two negative PCRs, got clearance, or saw symptom resolution.

The chain carries TRBV5-1 and TRBJ1-3, with no clear D. The sequencing sample was made of PBMCs or T cells enriched from blood (not recorded which). This receptor was taken from a man aged 35 to 55 who had recovered from COVID-19. CDR3 in amino acids: CASKETSSSGNTIYF. In DNA form, the CDR3 reads TGCGCCAGCAAGGAGACGTCGAGCTCTGGAAACACCATATATTTT. The complete variable domain, with remaining parts taken from reference TRBV5-1 and TRBJ1-3, reads KAGVTQTPRYLIKTRGQQVTLSCSPISGHRSVSWYQQTPGQGLQFLFEYFSETQRNKGNFPGRFSGRQFSNSRSEMNVSTLELGDSALYLCASKETSSSGNTIYFGEGSWLTVV.